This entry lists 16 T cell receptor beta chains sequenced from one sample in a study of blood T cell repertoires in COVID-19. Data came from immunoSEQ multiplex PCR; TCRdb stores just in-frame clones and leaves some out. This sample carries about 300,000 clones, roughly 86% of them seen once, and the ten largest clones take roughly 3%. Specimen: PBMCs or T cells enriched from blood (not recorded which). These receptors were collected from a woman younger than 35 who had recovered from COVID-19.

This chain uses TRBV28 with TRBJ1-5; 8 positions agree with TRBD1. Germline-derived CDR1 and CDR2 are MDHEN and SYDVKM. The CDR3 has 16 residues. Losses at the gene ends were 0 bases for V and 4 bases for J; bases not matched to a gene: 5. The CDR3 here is CASSLWTGTGNQPQHF. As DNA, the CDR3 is TGTGCCAGCAGTTTATGGACCGGGACAGGAAATCAGCCCCAGCATTTT.

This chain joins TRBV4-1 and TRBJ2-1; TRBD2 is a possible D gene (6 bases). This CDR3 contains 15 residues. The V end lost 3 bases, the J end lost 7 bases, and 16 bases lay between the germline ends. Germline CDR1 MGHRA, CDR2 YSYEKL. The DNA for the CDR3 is TGCGCCAGCAGCCAGGGGGGACTCAGCTATAATGAGCAGTTCTTC. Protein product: CASSQGGLSYNEQFF.

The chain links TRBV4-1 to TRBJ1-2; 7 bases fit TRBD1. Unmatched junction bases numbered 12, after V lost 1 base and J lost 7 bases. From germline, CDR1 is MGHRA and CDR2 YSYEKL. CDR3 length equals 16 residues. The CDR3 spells CASSQGGTTGYAGYTF. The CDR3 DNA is TGCGCCAGCAGCCAAGGGGGGACGACAGGGTATGCTGGCTACACCTTC.

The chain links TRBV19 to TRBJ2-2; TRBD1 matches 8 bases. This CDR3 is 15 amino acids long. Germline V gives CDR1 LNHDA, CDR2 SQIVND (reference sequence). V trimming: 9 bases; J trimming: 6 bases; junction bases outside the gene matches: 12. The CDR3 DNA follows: TGTGCCAGCCGTGACAGGACAGGGACCCCCGGGGAGCTGTTTTTT. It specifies CASRDRTGTPGELFF.

The CDR3 sequence is CASSQEYEGARQAFF. CDR3 nucleotide sequence: TGTGCCAGCAGCCAAGAATATGAAGGGGCGCGGCAAGCTTTCTTT. The chain recombines TRBV4-2 with TRBJ1-1, with D maybe TRBD1 (5 bases). Germline loops: CDR1 LGHNA, CDR2 YNFKEQ. The CDR3 is 15 residues long. Trimming stripped 0 bases from V and 9 bases from J, with 17 bases between.

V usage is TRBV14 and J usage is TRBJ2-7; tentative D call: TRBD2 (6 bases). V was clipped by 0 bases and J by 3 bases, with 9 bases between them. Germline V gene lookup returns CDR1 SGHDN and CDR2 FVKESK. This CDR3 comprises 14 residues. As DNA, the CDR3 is TGTGCCAGCAGCCAAGAGGGGGGTTACTACGAGCAGTACTTC. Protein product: CASSQEGGYYEQYF.

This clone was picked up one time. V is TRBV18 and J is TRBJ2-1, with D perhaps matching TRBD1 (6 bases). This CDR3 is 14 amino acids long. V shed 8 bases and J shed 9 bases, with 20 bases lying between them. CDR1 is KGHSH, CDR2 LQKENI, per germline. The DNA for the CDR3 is TGTGCCAGCGCCTCAGGGGCCAGCCAGGGTGAGCAGTTCTTC. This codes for CASASGASQGEQFF.

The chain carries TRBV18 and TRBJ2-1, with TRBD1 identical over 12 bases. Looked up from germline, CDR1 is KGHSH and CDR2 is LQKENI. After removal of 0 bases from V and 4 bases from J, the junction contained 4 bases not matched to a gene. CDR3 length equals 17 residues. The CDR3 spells CASSPPGQGAFYNEQFF. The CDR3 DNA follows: TGTGCCAGCTCACCACCGGGACAGGGGGCCTTTTACAATGAGCAGTTCTTC.

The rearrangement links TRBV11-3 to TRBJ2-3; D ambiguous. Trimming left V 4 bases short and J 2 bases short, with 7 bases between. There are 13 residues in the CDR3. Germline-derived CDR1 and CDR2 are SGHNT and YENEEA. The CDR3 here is CASSSYNTDTQYF. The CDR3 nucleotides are TGTGCCAGCAGCTCCTATAACACAGATACGCAGTATTTT.

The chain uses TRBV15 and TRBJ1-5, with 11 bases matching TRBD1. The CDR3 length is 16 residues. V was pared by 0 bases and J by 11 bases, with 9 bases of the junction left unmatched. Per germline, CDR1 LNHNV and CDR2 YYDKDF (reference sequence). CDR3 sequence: CATSRDPDRGREAQHF. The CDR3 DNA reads TGTGCCACCAGCAGAGATCCGGACAGGGGGCGCGAAGCCCAGCATTTT.

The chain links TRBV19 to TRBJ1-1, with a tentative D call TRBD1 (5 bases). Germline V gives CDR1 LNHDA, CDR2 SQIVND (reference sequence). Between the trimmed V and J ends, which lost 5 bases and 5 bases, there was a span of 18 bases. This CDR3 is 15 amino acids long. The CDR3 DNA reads TGTGCCAGTAGTTCCGGGGCTGGGCGGGAAACTGAAGCTTTCTTT. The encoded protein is CASSSGAGRETEAFF.

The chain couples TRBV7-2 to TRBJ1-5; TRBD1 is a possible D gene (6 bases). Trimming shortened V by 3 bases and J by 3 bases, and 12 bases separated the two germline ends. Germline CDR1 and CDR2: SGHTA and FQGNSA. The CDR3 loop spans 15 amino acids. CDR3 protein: CASSFTGTNNQPQHF. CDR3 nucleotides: TGTGCCAGCAGCTTCACCGGGACAAACAATCAGCCCCAGCATTTT.

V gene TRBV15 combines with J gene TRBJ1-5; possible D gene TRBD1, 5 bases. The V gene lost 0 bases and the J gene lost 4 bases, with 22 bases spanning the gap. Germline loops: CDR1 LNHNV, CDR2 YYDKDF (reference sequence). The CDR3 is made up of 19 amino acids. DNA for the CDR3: TGTGCCACCAGCAGAGATTTGGTAGGGGAAATTAAGGCTAATCAGCCCCAGCATTTT. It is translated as CATSRDLVGEIKANQPQHF.

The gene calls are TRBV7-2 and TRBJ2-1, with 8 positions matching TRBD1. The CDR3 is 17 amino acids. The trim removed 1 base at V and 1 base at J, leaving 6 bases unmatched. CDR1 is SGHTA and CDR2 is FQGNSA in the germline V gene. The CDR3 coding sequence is TGTGCCAGCAGCTTAGTCCCGACAGGGGTGTCCTACAATGAGCAGTTCTTC. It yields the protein CASSLVPTGVSYNEQFF.

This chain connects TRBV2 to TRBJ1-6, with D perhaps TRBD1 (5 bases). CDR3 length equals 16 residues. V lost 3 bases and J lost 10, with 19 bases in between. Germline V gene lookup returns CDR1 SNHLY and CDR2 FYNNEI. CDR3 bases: TGTGCCAGCAGTGATAGTTCGGGCAGGGTCGTCTCACCCCTCCACTTT. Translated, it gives CASSDSSGRVVSPLHF.

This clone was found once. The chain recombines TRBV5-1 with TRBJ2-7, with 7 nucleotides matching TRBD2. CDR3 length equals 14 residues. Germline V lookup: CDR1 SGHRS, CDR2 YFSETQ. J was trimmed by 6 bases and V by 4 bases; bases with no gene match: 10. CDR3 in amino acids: CASSPTRERGEQYF. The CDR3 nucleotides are TGCGCCAGCAGCCCGACCCGGGAGCGGGGCGAGCAGTACTTC.